The clone carrying this TCR beta chain turned up a few times. Its antigen is not identified. These data originate in a study of blood T cells in healthy people across ages. Alongside a J-beta primer mix, a sample-barcoded 5' primer served in a second PCR lasting roughly 6 to 11 cycles. Each of the cDNA molecules was tagged by a template-switch adaptor with 12 random nucleotides. TCRdb itself ran the 5' RACE reads through MiXCR, one entry per CDR3 protein. The data show 1.5 million to 2 million distinct CDR3 sequences, 28% seen once. CDR3 length equals 19 residues. Germline lookup yields CDR1 SGHTA and CDR2 FQGTGA. Trimming shortened V by 2 bases and J by 0 bases, and 17 bases separated the two germline ends. Total RNA extraction produced at least 5 micrograms (per sample) for the study. Study-level results: Diversity figures based on one million T cells were deemed too low.

The receptor was isolated from a woman in her 30s in good health. This chain joins TRBV7-3 and TRBJ2-6, with D perhaps matching TRBD1 (6 bases). Sample: blood. In nucleotides, the CDR3 is TGTGCCAGCAGCTTACGCCACAGGGTCCACGGCTCTGGGGCCAACGTCCTGACTTTC. Translated, it gives CASSLRHRVHGSGANVLTF.